Following are 32 T cell receptor beta chains from one sample sequenced in a study of early T cells in non-severe SARS-CoV-2 infection (dated by TCRdb to about 2021). Library prep was done by 5' RACE. The instrument given in TCRdb is NextSeq 500. Using fastp at Q25 and MiXCR, TCRdb reprocessed the public reads and kept productive beta chains. Each entry is one CDR3 protein sequence, shown with its most common DNA and genes. Counted in this sample were around 92,000 distinct CDR3 sequences; roughly 11% of them appeared once. The top ten clones comprise approximately 5.4% of the sample. The sample was whole blood. These receptors were taken from an adult who was a healthcare worker with PCR-confirmed SARS-CoV-2 infection or an uninfected control (not recorded which).

This clonotype was recorded at least ten times. This chain uses TRBV5-6 with TRBJ1-4, with unresolved D. The CDR3 sequence is 14 residues long. Germline V lookup: CDR1 SGHDT, CDR2 YYEEEE. The V end lost 0 bases, the J end lost 8 bases, and 11 bases lay between the germline ends. CDR3 sequence reads: CASSLGLLREKLFF. CDR3 nucleotide sequence: TGTGCCAGCAGCTTGGGACTCTTGAGGGAAAAACTGTTTTTT.

With regard to this clonotype: At one of its ends the junction is not consistent with the germline gene, which may arise from a read error. The V gene is TRBV7-9, the J gene TRBJ2-3; 9 positions agree with TRBD1. Germline CDR1 and CDR2: SEHNR and FQNEAQ (reference sequence). This CDR3 contains 15 residues. This CDR3 is CARSFWTGGTDTQYF. The CDR3 DNA reads as TGTGCCAGAAGCTTTTGGACAGGGGGCACAGATACGCAGTATTTT. The variable domain in full, with the rest retrieved from reference TRBV7-9 and TRBJ2-3, is DTGVSQNPRHKITKRGQNVTFRCDPISEHNRLYWYRQTLGQGPEFLTYFQNEAQLEKSRLLSDRFSAERPKGSFSTLEIQRTEQGDSAMYLCARSFWTGGTDTQYFGPGTRLTVL.

This clonotype was seen a few times. V gene TRBV28 combines with J gene TRBJ2-7, with D perhaps TRBD2 (5 bases). Trimming cost V 6 bases and J 4 bases, with 10 bases left between them. Per the germline V gene, CDR1 is MDHEN and CDR2 is SYDVKM. The CDR3 has 12 residues. CDR3 loop: CASSTLVYEQYF. Written as DNA, the CDR3 is TGTGCCAGCAGCACACTAGTGTACGAGCAGTACTTC. Filled out from reference TRBV28 and TRBJ2-7, the complete variable domain reads DVKVTQSSRYLVKRTGEKVFLECVQDMDHENMFWYRQDPGLGLRLIYFSYDVKMKEKGDIPEGYSVSREKKERFSLILESASTNQTSMYLCASSTLVYEQYFGPGTRLTVT.

The chain uses TRBV28 and TRBJ1-1; weak D call: TRBD1 (5 bases). The germline gives CDR1 MDHEN, CDR2 SYDVKM. There are 13 residues in the CDR3. Trimming removed 4 bases from V and 3 bases from J, with 9 bases in between. In DNA, the CDR3 is TGTGCCAGCAGTTCATCAGGGTACACTGAAGCTTTCTTT. This gives the protein CASSSSGYTEAFF.

This clonotype was seen many times. J is TRBJ1-5 and V is TRBV7-9, with no clear D. Trimming stripped 1 base from V and 2 bases from J, with 6 bases between. The CDR3 has 14 amino acids. Germline V CDR1 and CDR2: SEHNR, FQNEAQ (reference sequence). The CDR3 DNA reads as TGTGCCAGCAGCTTAGTTGGGGGCAATCAGCCCCAGCATTTT. It yields the protein CASSLVGGNQPQHF.

This clonotype was recorded at least ten times. The rearrangement uses TRBV20-1 and TRBJ1-2; 7 nucleotides align to TRBD1. CDR3 length equals 15 residues. CDR1 and CDR2 from the germline V gene are DFQATT and SNEGSKA (reference sequence). V trimming: 0 bases; J trimming: 4 bases; junction bases outside the gene matches: 8. CDR3 DNA: TGCAGTGCTAGAGATGCGGCAGGGACAGCCTATGGCTACACCTTC. Its protein product is CSARDAAGTAYGYTF.

V and J are TRBV6-1 and TRBJ2-7; tentatively, D is TRBD1 or TRBD2 (5 bases each). Trimming removed 4 bases from V and 5 bases from J, with 15 bases in between. Germline CDR1 and CDR2: MNHNS and SASEGT. The CDR3 has 14 residues. The CDR3 bases are TGTGCCAGCAGTGGGGGACGGACTGGGGACGAGCAGTACTTC. Amino acid sequence: CASSGGRTGDEQYF.

The chain carries TRBV7-9 and TRBJ1-4, with D unresolved. Trimming took 4 bases from V and 4 from J, leaving 16 bases between them. The germline V gene encodes CDR1 SEHNR and CDR2 FQNEAQ (reference sequence). The CDR3 covers 16 residues. The CDR3: CASSSPAGIFNEKLFF. CDR3 nucleotide sequence: TGTGCCAGCAGCTCCCCGGCGGGGATTTTTAATGAAAAACTGTTTTTT.

Note on this clonotype: No DNA is shown, since the ends of the CDR3 on it are uncertain; the CDR3 is the one TCRdb lists. This rearrangement joins TRBV29-1 to TRBJ1-2. The CDR3 is 12 amino acids long, termini counted. Germline CDR1 and CDR2: SQVTM and ANQGSEA. The chain's CDR3 is CSVGSGTYVGTF.

The V call is TRBV28, the J call TRBJ2-7; unclear D gene. Germline lookup yields CDR1 MDHEN and CDR2 SYDVKM. V dropped 5 bases and J dropped 0 bases, with 14 bases sitting between them. CDR3 length equals 15 residues. The CDR3: CASSPGRSSSYEQYF. The CDR3 nucleotides are TGTGCCAGCAGTCCCGGTAGGTCGAGCTCCTACGAGCAGTACTTC.

This clonotype was detected ten times or more. The chain combines TRBV5-6 with TRBJ1-1; D not resolved. Trimming removed 1 base at V and 4 bases at J, with 11 bases between. Germline V lookup: CDR1 SGHDT, CDR2 YYEEEE. CDR3 length: 14 residues. The CDR3 here is CASSLRGGGTEAFF. The CDR3 DNA is TGTGCCAGCAGCTTGCGGGGTGGCGGCACTGAAGCTTTCTTT.

This clonotype came up a few times. The chain combines TRBV14 with TRBJ1-6; maybe TRBD1 (5 bases). The germline CDR1 and CDR2 sequences are SGHDN and FVKESK. The V end was cut by 1 base, the J end by 7 bases, with 11 bases between. The CDR3 has 15 amino acids. The chain's CDR3 is CASSQGQGRNSPLHF. The CDR3 DNA sequence: TGTGCCAGCAGCCAAGGGCAGGGACGGAATTCACCCCTCCACTTT.

The DNA for the CDR3 is TGTGCCAGCAGCTTAGGAGGGAGTAACTATGGCTACACCTTC. Translating it yields CASSLGGSNYGYTF. The chain couples TRBV7-6 to TRBJ1-2; D unresolved. Trimming removed 1 base at V and 1 base at J, with 7 bases between. The CDR3 extends over 14 amino acids. Germline CDR1 is SGHVS and CDR2 is FNYEAQ.

The V and J genes are TRBV9 and TRBJ2-3; tentative D call: TRBD1 (5 bases). V was trimmed by 5 bases and J by 1 base, leaving 11 bases between them. CDR1 and CDR2 from the germline V gene are SGDLS and YYNGEE. The CDR3 runs 14 residues. CDR3 nucleotides: TGTGCCAGCAGTGACAGATCTGGCACAGATACGCAGTATTTT. It encodes CASSDRSGTDTQYF. Based on the CDR3 plus reference TRBV9 and TRBJ2-3, the full variable domain is DSGVTQTPKHLITATGQRVTLRCSPRSGDLSVYWYQQSLDQGLQFLIQYYNGEERAKGNILERFSAQQFPDLHSELNLSSLELGDSALYFCASSDRSGTDTQYFGPGTRLTVL.

This clonotype was counted between two and nine times. This chain links TRBV5-1 with TRBJ2-7, with 9 bases matching TRBD1. The germline V gene encodes CDR1 SGHRS and CDR2 YFSETQ. V dropped 7 bases and J dropped 0; count of bases not matched to a gene: 5. The CDR3 is made up of 14 amino acids. The CDR3, as DNA: TGCGCCAGCGCTTGGACAGGGGACTCCTACGAGCAGTACTTC. It yields the protein CASAWTGDSYEQYF.

This clonotype was counted between two and nine times. V usage is TRBV6-2 or TRBV6-3 and J usage is TRBJ2-1, with D uncertain. This CDR3 is built from 16 residues. The germline V and J ends were trimmed by 9 bases and 6 bases, with 24 bases remaining between them. Germline CDR1 and CDR2: MNHEY and SVGEGT. The CDR3 loop reads CASTVWPRRVSNEQFF. For the CDR3, the DNA is TGTGCCAGTACGGTCTGGCCCAGACGGGTTTCCAATGAGCAGTTCTTC.

This clonotype was recorded many times. The J gene is TRBJ1-1, the V gene TRBV5-5; D is uncertain. V shed 2 bases and J shed 0 bases, with 5 bases lying between them. Germline CDR1 SGHKS, CDR2 YYEKEE (reference sequence). CDR3 length: 13 residues. The CDR3 DNA is TGTGCCAGCAGCTTTGTCGTGAACACTGAAGCTTTCTTT. Protein product: CASSFVVNTEAFF.

The chain has TRBV30 and TRBJ1-6; no definite D call. Germline V gene sequence: CDR1 GTSNPN, CDR2 SVGIG (reference sequence). The CDR3 sequence is 16 residues long. Trimming took 0 bases from V and 5 from J, leaving 14 bases between them. The CDR3 loop is CAWSVLGVSHNSPLHF. Here the CDR3 DNA reads TGTGCCTGGAGTGTACTCGGGGTGAGCCATAATTCACCCCTCCACTTT.

This clonotype was seen ten or more times. This chain uses TRBV9 with TRBJ2-6; D tentatively fits TRBD1 or TRBD2 (5 bases each). This CDR3 region has 16 residues. CDR1 and CDR2 (germline): SGDLS, YYNGEE. Trimming removed 2 bases at V and 7 bases at J, with 16 bases between. In DNA, the CDR3 is TGTGCCAGCAGCGTCCATGGGACCGGTAGAGCCAACGTCCTGACTTTC. It is translated as CASSVHGTGRANVLTF.

The table lists this clonotype with many counts. V usage is TRBV20-1 and J usage is TRBJ2-1, with D perhaps matching TRBD1 or TRBD2 (6 bases each). The germline gives CDR1 DFQATT, CDR2 SNEGSKA (reference sequence). V lost 6 bases, J lost 10 bases, and 13 bases lay in between. The CDR3 length is 11 residues. CDR3 bases: TGCAGTGCCGGAGGGGGGAAGGAGCAGTTCTTC. Residues: CSAGGGKEQFF.

The sample holds a few counts of this clonotype. The rearrangement joins TRBV29-1 to TRBJ2-3; 7 bases line up with TRBD1. CDR3 size: 14 residues. Germline loops: CDR1 SQVTM, CDR2 ANQGSEA. Trimming cost V 5 bases and J 5 bases; bases outside gene matches: 10. The CDR3 DNA follows: TGCAGCGTTCGGACAGGAGCATGGGTAGATACGCAGTATTTT. Amino acids: CSVRTGAWVDTQYF.

A few counts support this clonotype. V is TRBV18 and J is TRBJ1-2, with D uncertain. The CDR3 contains 14 residues. Trimming stripped 1 base from V and 4 bases from J, with 10 bases between. Per germline, CDR1 KGHSH and CDR2 LQKENI. The CDR3 DNA reads as TGTGCCAGCTCACCACAGGACCGTCTCTATGGCTACACCTTC. It specifies CASSPQDRLYGYTF.

The rearrangement uses TRBV25-1 and TRBJ2-2; D gene uncertain. The CDR3 runs to 14 residues. Germline loops: CDR1 MGHDK, CDR2 SYGVNS. The ends were cut back, 0 bases at V and 4 bases at J, with 6 bases in the middle. This CDR3 is CASSEYWGTGELFF. In nucleotides, the CDR3 is TGTGCCAGCAGTGAATACTGGGGCACCGGGGAGCTGTTTTTT.

This clonotype appeared many times. The V call is TRBV6-1, the J call TRBJ1-5, with a weak D call TRBD1 (5 bases). Per germline, CDR1 MNHNS and CDR2 SASEGT. The ends were cut back, 6 bases at V and 4 bases at J, with 19 bases in the middle. The CDR3 consists of 16 residues. CDR3 region: CASSRGRTPGNQPQHF. CDR3 DNA: TGTGCCAGCAGCCGGGGCAGAACCCCTGGAAATCAGCCCCAGCATTTT.

This clonotype was counted between two and nine times. The chain has TRBV28 and TRBJ1-2, with 7 bases matching TRBD1. The CDR3 extends over 14 amino acids. V was pared by 2 bases and J by 4 bases, with 4 bases of the junction left unmatched. Germline V lookup: CDR1 MDHEN, CDR2 SYDVKM. The CDR3 sequence is CASSLGTGVYGYTF. CDR3 DNA: TGTGCCAGCAGTTTAGGAACAGGGGTCTATGGCTACACCTTC.

The chain uses TRBV27 and TRBJ1-2; D gene unclear. V gave up 0 bases and J gave up 4 bases, with 12 bases separating them. Germline V gene data show CDR1 as MNHEY and CDR2 as SMNVEV (reference sequence). This CDR3 region has 15 residues. The CDR3 region has the DNA TGTGCCAGCAGTTTATCCGGCACTTGGGGCTATGGCTACACCTTC. It yields the protein CASSLSGTWGYGYTF.

This clonotype occurred a few times. The gene calls are TRBV28 and TRBJ1-2; D is unresolved. V lost 6 bases, J lost 3 bases, and 14 bases lay in between. The CDR3 has 14 residues. The germline gives CDR1 MDHEN, CDR2 SYDVKM. This chain's CDR3 is CASRSPDTYYGYTF. The CDR3 DNA reads as TGTGCCAGCAGGTCCCCTGACACTTACTATGGCTACACCTTC.

This clonotype was recorded a few times. In nucleotides, the CDR3 is TGTGCCAGCAGTTTTTGGCGCAATGAGCAGTTCTTC. Translation gives CASSFWRNEQFF. The V call is TRBV28, the J call TRBJ2-1; D unresolved. Trimming removed 3 bases from V and 6 bases from J, with 6 bases in between. The CDR3 is 12 amino acids. Germline CDR1 reads MDHEN; CDR2 reads SYDVKM.

This clonotype showed up many times. The chain links TRBV28 to TRBJ2-1; the D gene is possibly TRBD1 (5 bases). Germline CDR1 is MDHEN and CDR2 is SYDVKM. V lost 7 bases to trimming and J lost 4 bases, with 11 bases between them. The CDR3 covers 13 residues. The CDR3 sequence: CASIGSGYNEQFF. For the CDR3, the DNA is TGTGCCAGCATAGGCTCAGGGTACAATGAGCAGTTCTTC.

This clonotype has at least ten counts. The chain uses TRBV20-1 and TRBJ1-6; TRBD1 agrees at 8 bases. The CDR3 contains 13 residues. Germline V lookup: CDR1 DFQATT, CDR2 SNEGSKA (reference sequence). With 6 bases clipped from V and 15 bases from J, the junction kept 13 bases outside the gene matches. CDR3 sequence: CSARTGSYTHLHF. CDR3 in DNA: TGCAGTGCAAGGACAGGGAGTTATACTCACCTCCACTTT.

This clonotype was recorded at least ten times. The chain recombines TRBV5-6 with TRBJ2-4; 13 bases agree with TRBD2. Germline V lookup: CDR1 SGHDT, CDR2 YYEEEE. The CDR3 is made up of 19 amino acids. J was trimmed by 1 base and V by 3 bases; bases with no gene match: 10. CDR3 loop: CASSYGLAGEGRAKNIQYF. The DNA for the CDR3 is TGTGCCAGCAGCTACGGACTAGCGGGAGAGGGGAGGGCCAAAAACATTCAGTACTTC.

V gene TRBV7-3 combines with J gene TRBJ1-2, with a tentative D call TRBD1 (5 bases). Germline V gene sequence: CDR1 SGHTA, CDR2 FQGTGA. V shed 5 bases and J shed 3 bases, with 16 bases lying between them. There are 15 residues in the CDR3. In nucleotides, the CDR3 is TGTGCCAGCAGCCCCGGGACCGGGCTAGACTATGGCTACACCTTC. This encodes CASSPGTGLDYGYTF.